The 13 T cell receptor beta chains below were found in one sample sequenced in a study of blood T cell repertoires in COVID-19. Only in-frame clones appear in the TCRdb table, and some are missing; sequencing was by immunoSEQ multiplex PCR. The data show just over 90,000 clones, approximately 86% seen once. The specimen sequenced was peripheral blood. These receptor sequences come from a woman older than 75 with acute or convalescent COVID-19.

The chain uses TRBV4-1 and TRBJ1-1, with D uncertain. The germline V and J ends were trimmed by 1 base and 0 bases, with 9 bases remaining between them. CDR1 is MGHRA, CDR2 YSYEKL, per germline. This CDR3 has 15 residues. The CDR3 coding sequence is TGCGCCAGCAGCCAAGGTAACAACATGAACACTGAAGCTTTCTTT. Amino acids: CASSQGNNMNTEAFF.

The V and J genes are TRBV28 and TRBJ1-5; no clear D. The CDR3 contains 15 residues. V was pared by 3 bases and J by 6 bases, with 15 bases between. Germline V gene sequence: CDR1 MDHEN, CDR2 SYDVKM. The CDR3 is CASSLGGQAGQPQHF. The CDR3 DNA reads as TGTGCCAGCAGTTTGGGTGGGCAGGCCGGTCAGCCCCAGCATTTT.

The chain combines TRBV27 with TRBJ2-2; 8 nucleotides line up with TRBD1. The CDR3 length is 16 residues. In germline, CDR1 is MNHEY, CDR2 SMNVEV (reference sequence). Unmatched junction bases numbered 9, after V lost 8 bases and J lost 1 base. The CDR3 sequence is CASARPGTGNTGELFF. CDR3 DNA: TGTGCCAGCGCCCGACCCGGGACAGGGAACACCGGGGAGCTGTTTTTT.

This clone was found a few times. The gene calls are TRBV5-1 and TRBJ2-3; maybe TRBD1 (5 bases). Trimming shortened V by 6 bases and J by 5 bases, and 22 bases separated the two germline ends. The CDR3 is 16 residues long. CDR1 and CDR2 (germline): SGHRS, YFSETQ. The CDR3 coding sequence is TGCGCCAGCAAAACAGGCGGATATGGGGTCGAAGATACGCAGTATTTT. Amino acid sequence: CASKTGGYGVEDTQYF. The full variable domain, its missing parts supplied by reference TRBV5-1 and TRBJ2-3, is KAGVTQTPRYLIKTRGQQVTLSCSPISGHRSVSWYQQTPGQGLQFLFEYFSETQRNKGNFPGRFSGRQFSNSRSEMNVSTLELGDSALYLCASKTGGYGVEDTQYFGPGTRLTVL.

CDR3 coding DNA: TGTGCCAGCAGCTATAGACAGGCCCCGGGGACTTTCTTT. The encoded protein is CASSYRQAPGTFF. The rearrangement uses TRBV7-2 and TRBJ1-1, with D tentatively TRBD1 (6 bases). V shed 4 bases and J shed 12 bases, with 18 bases lying between them. Germline values: CDR1 SGHTA, CDR2 FQGNSA. The CDR3 consists of 13 residues.

This clone was recorded a few times. V is TRBV27 and J is TRBJ1-5; D gene unclear. V was cut by 6 bases and J by 3 bases, with 12 bases left in between. The CDR3 extends over 14 amino acids. Germline loops: CDR1 MNHEY, CDR2 SMNVEV (reference sequence). CDR3 bases: TGTGCCAGCAGCCCCCGTTTACTCAATCAGCCCCAGCATTTT. Its protein is CASSPRLLNQPQHF.

Here the CDR3 reads CASSGTGGKTYNSPLHF. The CDR3, as DNA: TGTGCCAGCTCAGGGACAGGGGGCAAGACCTATAATTCACCCCTCCACTTT. The chain employs TRBV18 and TRBJ1-6; TRBD1 aligns across 12 bases. V lost 5 bases to trimming and J lost 2 bases; unmatched junction nucleotides: 4. Germline loops: CDR1 KGHSH, CDR2 LQKENI. The CDR3 length is 17 residues.

This clone was counted a few times. The chain is built from TRBV6-5 and TRBJ2-7; D call uncertain. Germline-derived CDR1 and CDR2 are MNHEY and SVGAGI. The CDR3 totals 13 residues. The germline V and J ends were trimmed by 6 bases and 3 bases, with 12 bases remaining between them. CDR3 amino acids: CASSLDIRYEQYF. The CDR3, as DNA: TGTGCCAGCAGCTTAGACATTCGCTACGAGCAGTACTTC.

The chain links TRBV2 to TRBJ1-2; 9 nucleotides agree with TRBD1. In germline, CDR1 is SNHLY, CDR2 FYNNEI. The CDR3 spans 14 residues. V dropped 5 bases and J dropped 7; count of bases not matched to a gene: 8. The CDR3: CASSPGTGIGGYTF. The CDR3 nucleotides read TGTGCCAGCAGTCCCGGGACAGGGATCGGTGGCTACACCTTC.

The gene calls are TRBV9 and TRBJ1-1; 8 bases map to TRBD1. This CDR3 is 15 amino acids long. Trimming removed 4 bases from V and 1 base from J; junction bases left unmatched: 6. The germline CDR1 and CDR2 sequences are SGDLS and YYNGEE. This CDR3 is CASSRPGTGNTEAFF. Written as DNA, the CDR3 is TGTGCCAGCAGCAGACCCGGGACAGGGAACACTGAAGCTTTCTTT.

The chain combines TRBV12-5 with TRBJ2-3, with D possibly being TRBD1 (5 bases). The V end was cut by 4 bases, the J end by 2 bases, with 13 bases between. The CDR3 consists of 15 residues. CDR1 and CDR2 from the germline V gene are LGHNT and FRNRAP. The CDR3 sequence is CASGSTTDLTDTQYF. The CDR3 DNA reads as TGTGCTAGTGGTTCCACGACAGACCTCACAGATACGCAGTATTTT.

This chain connects TRBV4-1 to TRBJ1-2; D perhaps matches TRBD1 (6 bases). Germline V gene sequence: CDR1 MGHRA, CDR2 YSYEKL. V lost 1 base to trimming and J lost 6 bases, with 18 bases between them. This CDR3 spans 16 amino acids. CDR3 coding DNA: TGCGCCAGCAGCCAAGTGCTGGCAGGGGTACATCATGGCTACACCTTC. Amino acids: CASSQVLAGVHHGYTF.

The chain carries TRBV18 and TRBJ1-3, with D perhaps matching TRBD1 (6 bases). Germline assignment: CDR1 KGHSH and CDR2 LQKENI. The germline V and J ends were trimmed by 3 bases and 0 bases, with 12 bases remaining between them. This CDR3 contains 16 residues. The DNA for the CDR3 is TGTGCCAGCTCACCCCAGGGGCAGAGCTCTGGAAACACCATATATTTT. Translation gives CASSPQGQSSGNTIYF.